The rows below give T cell receptor beta chains drawn from one sample of a study of blood T cell repertoires in COVID-19. Clones were sequenced by immunoSEQ multiplex PCR, and TCRdb holds only the in-frame ones, with some missing. The top ten clones hold around 2.3% of a sample with under 200,000 clones, about 88% of them seen once. Sequenced sample: peripheral blood. The receptors originated from a man aged 65-85 years with active or convalescent COVID-19. The CDR3 runs from the conserved cysteine through the conserved F or W. The D gene is left open where the match is weak. Size is omitted from some rows. Given values are once, few, many or a class for expanded clones.

CDR3 protein: CASILLGGSSGNTIYF
CDR3 DNA: TGTGCCAGTATCCTATTGGGCGGGAGCTCTGGAAACACCATATATTTT
clone size: few
V gene: TRBV19
D gene: .
J gene: TRBJ1-3

CDR3 protein: CASSFWDSLTYEQYF
CDR3 DNA: TGTGCCAGCAGTTTCTGGGACAGCCTGACCTACGAGCAGTACTTC
clone size: few
V gene: TRBV6-2/TRBV6-3
D gene: TRBD1
J gene: TRBJ2-7

CDR3 protein: CASSLGLVNTGELFF
CDR3 DNA: TGTGCCAGCAGCTTAGGTTTAGTGAACACCGGGGAGCTGTTTTTT
clone size: .
V gene: TRBV7-8
D gene: .
J gene: TRBJ2-2

CDR3 protein: CASSVGTGNTGELFF
CDR3 DNA: TGTGCCAGCAGTGTCGGGACTGGGAACACCGGGGAGCTGTTTTTT
clone size: .
V gene: TRBV28
D gene: .
J gene: TRBJ2-2

CDR3 protein: CASNGGANTEAFF
CDR3 DNA: TGTGCCAGTAACGGCGGAGCGAACACTGAAGCTTTCTTT
clone size: .
V gene: TRBV19
D gene: .
J gene: TRBJ1-1

CDR3 protein: CASSQKAGGPTDTQYF
CDR3 DNA: TGTGCCAGCAGCCAAAAGGCGGGAGGGCCGACAGATACGCAGTATTTT
clone size: .
V gene: TRBV3-1/TRBV3-2
D gene: TRBD2
J gene: TRBJ2-3

CDR3 protein: CASSKRGWASGGSTDTQYF
CDR3 DNA: TGTGCCAGCAGTAAAAGGGGTTGGGCTAGCGGGGGTAGCACAGATACGCAGTATTTT
clone size: .
V gene: TRBV2
D gene: TRBD2
J gene: TRBJ2-3

CDR3 protein: CASSLVGTALISGNTIYF
CDR3 DNA: TGTGCCAGCAGCTTAGTTGGGACAGCCCTGATCTCTGGAAACACCATATATTTT
clone size: few
V gene: TRBV7-8
D gene: TRBD1
J gene: TRBJ1-3

CDR3 protein: CASRGTGQTEAFF
CDR3 DNA: TGTGCCAGCAGAGGGACAGGGCAGACTGAAGCTTTCTTT
clone size: .
V gene: TRBV6-5
D gene: TRBD1
J gene: TRBJ1-1

CDR3 protein: CATLSGGAGTDTQYF
CDR3 DNA: TGTGCCACTCTTAGCGGGGGGGCAGGCACAGATACGCAGTATTTT
clone size: .
V gene: TRBV6-5
D gene: TRBD2
J gene: TRBJ2-3

CDR3 protein: CASSARWSTNTEAFF
CDR3 DNA: TGTGCCAGCAGTGCACGGTGGAGTACAAACACTGAAGCTTTCTTT
clone size: .
V gene: TRBV2
D gene: .
J gene: TRBJ1-1

CDR3 protein: CASSEWPRSYEQYF
CDR3 DNA: TGTGCCAGCAGTGAATGGCCTAGGAGCTACGAGCAGTACTTC
clone size: .
V gene: TRBV2
D gene: .
J gene: TRBJ2-7

CDR3 protein: CATRGGTAFF
CDR3 DNA: TGTGCCACCCGGGGTGGTACGGCTTTCTTT
clone size: .
V gene: TRBV25-1
D gene: .
J gene: TRBJ1-1

CDR3 protein: CASSLPGPYGYTF
CDR3 DNA: TGTGCCAGCAGCTTACCGGGTCCCTATGGCTACACCTTC
clone size: .
V gene: TRBV7-2
D gene: .
J gene: TRBJ1-2

CDR3 protein: CASSQPGDQETQYF
CDR3 DNA: TGTGCCAGCAGTCAACCAGGGGATCAAGAGACCCAGTACTTC
clone size: .
V gene: TRBV28
D gene: .
J gene: TRBJ2-5

CDR3 protein: CSVLTRGTDNTEAFF
CDR3 DNA: TGCAGCGTCCTCACCCGGGGGACAGACAACACTGAAGCTTTCTTT
clone size: few
V gene: TRBV29-1
D gene: TRBD1
J gene: TRBJ1-1

CDR3 protein: CASSHEVIAEETQYF
CDR3 DNA: TGTGCCAGCAGCCACGAGGTCATAGCGGAGGAGACCCAGTACTTC
clone size: .
V gene: TRBV3-1/TRBV3-2
D gene: .
J gene: TRBJ2-5

CDR3 protein: CASSVRTDEKLFF
CDR3 DNA: TGCGCCAGCAGCGTGCGGACTGATGAAAAACTGTTTTTT
clone size: .
V gene: TRBV5-1
D gene: .
J gene: TRBJ1-4

CDR3 protein: CASIQGAGTGELFF
CDR3 DNA: TGTGCCAGTATCCAGGGGGCGGGCACCGGGGAGCTGTTTTTT
clone size: .
V gene: TRBV19
D gene: TRBD1
J gene: TRBJ2-2

CDR3 protein: CASSPGLGTDTQYF
CDR3 DNA: TGTGCCAGCAGCCCGGGACTAGGAACAGATACGCAGTATTTT
clone size: .
V gene: TRBV21-1
D gene: .
J gene: TRBJ2-3

CDR3 protein: CASSRDMFNQPQHF
CDR3 DNA: TGTGCCAGCAGCAGGGACATGTTCAATCAGCCCCAGCATTTT
clone size: .
V gene: TRBV11-2
D gene: .
J gene: TRBJ1-5

CDR3 protein: CASSELASGGVFF
CDR3 DNA: TGCGCCAGCAGCGAGCTGGCTAGCGGGGGGGTTTTCTTC
clone size: .
V gene: TRBV10-2
D gene: TRBD2
J gene: TRBJ2-1

CDR3 protein: CASSGSGGHYNEQFF
CDR3 DNA: TGTGCCAGCAGCGGTAGCGGGGGGCACTACAATGAGCAGTTCTTC
clone size: once
V gene: TRBV7-9
D gene: TRBD2
J gene: TRBJ2-1

CDR3 protein: CASSRQGGGDTQYF
CDR3 DNA: TGTGCCAGTAGTCGGCAGGGGGGAGGAGATACGCAGTATTTT
clone size: .
V gene: TRBV19
D gene: .
J gene: TRBJ2-3

CDR3 protein: CASSHGTSGSYEQYF
CDR3 DNA: TGTGCCAGCAGCCACGGGACTAGCGGCTCCTACGAGCAGTACTTC
clone size: .
V gene: TRBV28
D gene: TRBD2
J gene: TRBJ2-7

CDR3 protein: CASSQGPPAGANVLTF
CDR3 DNA: TGTGCCAGCAGCCAAGGCCCTCCGGCTGGGGCCAACGTCCTGACTTTC
clone size: .
V gene: TRBV3-1/TRBV3-2
D gene: .
J gene: TRBJ2-6

CDR3 protein: CASSLQGGAGVGEKLFF
CDR3 DNA: TGTGCCAGCAGCCTTCAGGGGGGCGCTGGGGTAGGGGAAAAACTGTTTTTT
clone size: once
V gene: TRBV3-1/TRBV3-2
D gene: TRBD1
J gene: TRBJ1-4

CDR3 protein: CASSYSLGQGVFNEQFF
CDR3 DNA: TGTGCCAGCAGTTACTCCCTGGGACAGGGGGTATTCAATGAGCAGTTCTTC
clone size: .
V gene: TRBV6-2/TRBV6-3
D gene: TRBD1
J gene: TRBJ2-1

CDR3 protein: CAWSSARTSIMNTEAFF
CDR3 DNA: TGTGCCTGGAGTTCTGCAAGGACAAGCATTATGAACACTGAAGCTTTCTTT
clone size: .
V gene: TRBV30
D gene: .
J gene: TRBJ1-1

CDR3 protein: CASSRRQGSYGYTF
CDR3 DNA: TGTGCCAGCAGCCGCCGACAGGGGAGCTATGGCTACACCTTC
clone size: few
V gene: TRBV4-2
D gene: TRBD1
J gene: TRBJ1-2

CDR3 protein: CASSQVLAGGLGKNIQYF
CDR3 DNA: TGCGCCAGCAGCCAAGTTCTAGCGGGGGGGTTGGGCAAAAACATTCAGTACTTC
clone size: .
V gene: TRBV4-1
D gene: TRBD2
J gene: TRBJ2-4

CDR3 protein: CATGGQYQPQHF
CDR3 DNA: TGTGCCACAGGCGGGCAGTATCAGCCCCAGCATTTT
clone size: .
V gene: TRBV28
D gene: .
J gene: TRBJ1-5

CDR3 protein: CASKASSGTHGTQYF
CDR3 DNA: TGCGCCAGCAAAGCGAGTAGCGGGACGCATGGGACCCAGTACTTC
clone size: .
V gene: TRBV5-1
D gene: TRBD2
J gene: TRBJ2-5

CDR3 protein: CASSQDLWTGAYEQYF
CDR3 DNA: TGCGCCAGCAGCCAAGATCTATGGACTGGAGCCTACGAGCAGTACTTC
clone size: .
V gene: TRBV4-3
D gene: .
J gene: TRBJ2-7

CDR3 protein: CASEAGGPPDTQYF
CDR3 DNA: TGTGCCAGCGAAGCGGGAGGGCCTCCAGATACGCAGTATTTT
clone size: .
V gene: TRBV5-4
D gene: TRBD2
J gene: TRBJ2-3

CDR3 protein: CATSSGTRRQYEQYF
CDR3 DNA: TGTGCCACCAGCAGCGGGACTAGAAGACAATACGAGCAGTACTTC
clone size: .
V gene: TRBV15
D gene: TRBD2
J gene: TRBJ2-7

CDR3 protein: CASSPGTGGNQPQHF
CDR3 DNA: TGTGCCAGCAGCCCCGGGACAGGGGGGAATCAGCCCCAGCATTTT
clone size: .
V gene: TRBV7-2
D gene: TRBD1
J gene: TRBJ1-5

CDR3 protein: CASSRGWGTGFYEQYF
CDR3 DNA: TGCGCCAGCAGCCGCGGTTGGGGGACAGGTTTCTACGAGCAGTACTTC
clone size: once
V gene: TRBV5-1
D gene: TRBD1
J gene: TRBJ2-7